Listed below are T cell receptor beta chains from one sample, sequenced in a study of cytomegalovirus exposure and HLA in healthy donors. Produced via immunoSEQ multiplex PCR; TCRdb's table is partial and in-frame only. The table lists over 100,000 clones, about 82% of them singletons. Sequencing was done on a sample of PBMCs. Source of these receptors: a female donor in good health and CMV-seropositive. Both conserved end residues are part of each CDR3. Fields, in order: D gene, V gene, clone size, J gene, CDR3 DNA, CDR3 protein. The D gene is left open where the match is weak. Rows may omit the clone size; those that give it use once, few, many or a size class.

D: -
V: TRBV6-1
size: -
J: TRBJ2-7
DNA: TGTGCCAGCAGGATAGACAGACTGACCTACGAGCAGTACTTC
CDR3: CASRIDRLTYEQYF

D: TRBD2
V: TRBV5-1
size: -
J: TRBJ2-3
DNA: TGCGCCAGCAGCTTGGCTAGCGGGGGGGCCGGAGATACGCAGTATTTT
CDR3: CASSLASGGAGDTQYF

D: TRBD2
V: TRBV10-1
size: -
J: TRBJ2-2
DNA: TGCGCCAGCAGGAGACTAGCGGGAGGGTCTGGAACCGGGGAGCTGTTTTTT
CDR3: CASRRLAGGSGTGELFF

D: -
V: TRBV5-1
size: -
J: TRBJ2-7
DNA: TGCGCCAGCAGCCGAACGAGACAGGCGGACGAGCAGTACTTC
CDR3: CASSRTRQADEQYF

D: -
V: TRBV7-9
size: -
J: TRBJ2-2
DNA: TGTGCCAGCAGCCAGCCGGGACAAAAAATCACCGGGGAGCTGTTTTTT
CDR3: CASSQPGQKITGELFF

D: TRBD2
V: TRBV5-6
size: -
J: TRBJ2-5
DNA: TGTGCCAGCAGCATCAGGACTAGCGGGACTTCCTCCCAAGAGACCCAGTACTTC
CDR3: CASSIRTSGTSSQETQYF

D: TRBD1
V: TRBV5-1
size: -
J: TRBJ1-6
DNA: TGCGCCAGCAGCTTCGGGACAGGCTTTTCACCCCTCCACTTT
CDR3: CASSFGTGFSPLHF

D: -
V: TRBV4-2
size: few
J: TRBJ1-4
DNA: TGTGCCAGCAGCCAAGATGGACAGATAAATGAAAAACTGTTTTTT
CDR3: CASSQDGQINEKLFF

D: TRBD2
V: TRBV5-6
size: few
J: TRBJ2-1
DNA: TGTGCCAGCAGCGGGGGACTAGCGGGAGGGACCTACAATGAGCAGTTCTTC
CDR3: CASSGGLAGGTYNEQFF

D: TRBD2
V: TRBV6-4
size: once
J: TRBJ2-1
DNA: TGTGCCAGCAGTGACTCTGGCGGGGGGGGCGCCGAGCAGTTCTTC
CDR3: CASSDSGGGGAEQFF

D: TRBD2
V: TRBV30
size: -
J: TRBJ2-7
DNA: TGTGCCTGGAGCGCCCCCTTAGCGGGAGTCTACGAGCAGTACTTC
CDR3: CAWSAPLAGVYEQYF

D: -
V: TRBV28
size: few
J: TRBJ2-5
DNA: TGTGCCAGCAGTGCCCAGGACAAATTAGAGACCCAGTACTTC
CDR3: CASSAQDKLETQYF

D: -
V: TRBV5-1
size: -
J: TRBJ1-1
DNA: TGCGCCAGCAGCTTCGGCATCAGGGTAGGGAACACTGAAGCTTTCTTT
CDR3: CASSFGIRVGNTEAFF

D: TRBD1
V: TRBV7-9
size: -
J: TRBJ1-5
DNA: TGTGCCAGCAGGAAAGGACAGGGACACAATAGCAATCAGCCCCAGCATTTT
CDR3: CASRKGQGHNSNQPQHF

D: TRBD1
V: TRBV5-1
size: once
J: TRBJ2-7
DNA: TGCGCCAGCAGCACCCGACAGGGCTCCTACGAGCAGTACTTC
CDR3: CASSTRQGSYEQYF

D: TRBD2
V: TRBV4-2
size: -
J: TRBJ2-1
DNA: TGTGCCAGCAGTCGTAAACCCGGGGTGGGAGCGGGAGAAGCCTACAATGAGCAGTTCTTC
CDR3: CASSRKPGVGAGEAYNEQFF

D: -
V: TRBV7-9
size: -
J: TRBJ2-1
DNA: TGTGCCAGCAGCTTTAATCAGGGGAGTGAGCAGTTCTTC
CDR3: CASSFNQGSEQFF

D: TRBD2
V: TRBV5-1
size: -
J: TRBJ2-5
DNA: TGCGCCAGCAGCTTGACTAGCGGGGGGCAAGAGACCCAGTACTTC
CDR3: CASSLTSGGQETQYF

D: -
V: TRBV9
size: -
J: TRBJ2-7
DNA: TGTGCCAGCAGCAGAGGAGAGAGCACCTACGAGCAGTACTTC
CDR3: CASSRGESTYEQYF

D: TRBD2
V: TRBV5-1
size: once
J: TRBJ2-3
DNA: TGCGCCAGCAGCACGGGACTAGCGGGGGGGCTCACAGATACGCAGTATTTT
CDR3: CASSTGLAGGLTDTQYF